This T cell receptor (beta chain) derives from a study of identical twins. This clonotype occurred a few times. TCRdb passed the 5' RACE reads through MiXCR, listing each CDR3 protein once. Of about 470,000 distinct CDR3 sequences in the sample, roughly a quarter are singletons; the top ten hold 2.9%. V was cut by 7 bases and J by 7 bases, with 13 bases left in between. CDR3 length: 12 amino acids. From germline, CDR1 is MNHEY and CDR2 SVGAGI. These same records also appear under a second study, on T cells expressing NK-cell markers.

The receptor comes from a woman aged 18-35 years in good health. This chain joins TRBV6-5 and TRBJ1-2; D is ambiguous. What was sequenced was CD4+ T cells sorted from blood. The CDR3 bases are TGTGCCAGCAAGACGGGAGTGTTTGGCTACACCTTC. Protein: CASKTGVFGYTF.